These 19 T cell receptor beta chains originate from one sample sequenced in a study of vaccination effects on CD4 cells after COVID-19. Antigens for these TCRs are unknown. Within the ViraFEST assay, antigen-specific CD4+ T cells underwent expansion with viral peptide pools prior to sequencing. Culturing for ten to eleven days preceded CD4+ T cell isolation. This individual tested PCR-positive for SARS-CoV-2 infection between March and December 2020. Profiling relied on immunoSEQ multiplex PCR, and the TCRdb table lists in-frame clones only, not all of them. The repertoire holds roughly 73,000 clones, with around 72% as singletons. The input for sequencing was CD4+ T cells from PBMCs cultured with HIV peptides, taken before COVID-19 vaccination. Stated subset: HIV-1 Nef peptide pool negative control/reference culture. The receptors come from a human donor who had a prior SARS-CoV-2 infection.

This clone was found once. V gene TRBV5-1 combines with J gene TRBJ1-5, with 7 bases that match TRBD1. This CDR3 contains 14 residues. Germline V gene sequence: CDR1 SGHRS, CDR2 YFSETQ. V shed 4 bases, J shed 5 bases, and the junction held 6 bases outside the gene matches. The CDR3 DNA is TGCGCCAGCAGCCCGACAGGGTCGGATCAGCCCCAGCATTTT. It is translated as CASSPTGSDQPQHF.

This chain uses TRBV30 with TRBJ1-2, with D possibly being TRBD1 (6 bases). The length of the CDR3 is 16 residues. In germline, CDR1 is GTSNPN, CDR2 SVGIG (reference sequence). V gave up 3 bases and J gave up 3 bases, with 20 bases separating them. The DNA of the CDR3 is TGTGCCTGGAGCCGGGCGACGGGCAGGGGTTACTATGGCTACACCTTC. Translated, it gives CAWSRATGRGYYGYTF.

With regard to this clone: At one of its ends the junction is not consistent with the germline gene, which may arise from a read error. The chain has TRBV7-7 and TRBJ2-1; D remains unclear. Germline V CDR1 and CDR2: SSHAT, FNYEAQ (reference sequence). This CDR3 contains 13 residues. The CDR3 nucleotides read TGTGCTAGCAGCTTAGCCCCCGAGAATGAGCAGTTCTTC. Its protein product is CASSLAPENEQFF.

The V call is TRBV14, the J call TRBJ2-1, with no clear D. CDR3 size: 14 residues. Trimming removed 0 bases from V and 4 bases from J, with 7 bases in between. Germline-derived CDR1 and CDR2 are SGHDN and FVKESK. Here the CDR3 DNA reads TGTGCCAGCAGCCAAGATACATGGTACAATGAGCAGTTCTTC. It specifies CASSQDTWYNEQFF.

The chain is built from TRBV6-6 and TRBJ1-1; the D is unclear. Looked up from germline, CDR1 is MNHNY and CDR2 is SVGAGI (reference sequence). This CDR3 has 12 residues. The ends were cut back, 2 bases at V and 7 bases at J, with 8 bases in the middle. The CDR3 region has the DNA TGTGCCAGCAGTTACAAAACAGATGAAGCTTTCTTT. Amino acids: CASSYKTDEAFF.

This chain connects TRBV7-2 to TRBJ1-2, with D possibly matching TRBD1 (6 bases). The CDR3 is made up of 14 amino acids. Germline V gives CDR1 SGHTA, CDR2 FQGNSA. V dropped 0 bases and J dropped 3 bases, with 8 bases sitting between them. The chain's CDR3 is CASSLAAGDYGYTF. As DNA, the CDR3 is TGTGCCAGCAGCTTAGCGGCAGGGGACTATGGCTACACCTTC.

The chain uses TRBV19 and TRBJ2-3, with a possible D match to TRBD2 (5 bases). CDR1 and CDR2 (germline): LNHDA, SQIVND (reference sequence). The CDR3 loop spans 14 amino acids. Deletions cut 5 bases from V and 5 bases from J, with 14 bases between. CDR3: CASSSHRGKDTQYF. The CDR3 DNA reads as TGTGCCAGTAGTTCCCATAGAGGGAAAGATACGCAGTATTTT.

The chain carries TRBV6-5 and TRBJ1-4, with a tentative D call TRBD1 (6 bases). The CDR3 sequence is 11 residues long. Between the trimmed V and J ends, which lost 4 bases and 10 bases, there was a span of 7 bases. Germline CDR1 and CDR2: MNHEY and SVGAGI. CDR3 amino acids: CASSSDRKLFF. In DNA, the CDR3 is TGTGCCAGCAGTTCGGACAGAAAACTGTTTTTT.

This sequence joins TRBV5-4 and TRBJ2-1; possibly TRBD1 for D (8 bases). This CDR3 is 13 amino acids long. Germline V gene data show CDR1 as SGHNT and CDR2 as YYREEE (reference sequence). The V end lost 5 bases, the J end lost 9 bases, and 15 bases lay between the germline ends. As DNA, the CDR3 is TGTGCCAGCAGGCAAACAGGGGGGGGTGAGCAGTTCTTC. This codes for CASRQTGGGEQFF.

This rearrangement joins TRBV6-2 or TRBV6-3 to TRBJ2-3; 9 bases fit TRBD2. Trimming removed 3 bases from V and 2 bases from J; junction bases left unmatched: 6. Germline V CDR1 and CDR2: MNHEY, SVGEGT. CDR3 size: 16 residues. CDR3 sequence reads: CASSYRSSGTTDTQYF. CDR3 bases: TGTGCCAGCAGTTATCGCTCTAGCGGGACCACAGATACGCAGTATTTT.

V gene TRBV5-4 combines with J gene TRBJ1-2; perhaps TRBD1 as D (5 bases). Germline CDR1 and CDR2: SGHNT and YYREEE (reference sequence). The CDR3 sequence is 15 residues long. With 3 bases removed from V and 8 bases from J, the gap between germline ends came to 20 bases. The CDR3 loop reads CASSWRGEGGGGYTF. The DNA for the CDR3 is TGTGCCAGCAGCTGGAGGGGTGAGGGAGGTGGCGGCTACACCTTC.

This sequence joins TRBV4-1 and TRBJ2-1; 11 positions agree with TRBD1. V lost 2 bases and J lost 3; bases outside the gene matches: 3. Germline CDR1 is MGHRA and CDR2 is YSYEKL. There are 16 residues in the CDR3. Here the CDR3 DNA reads TGCGCCAGCAGCCAAAGGGGACAGGGGGGCTACAATGAGCAGTTCTTC. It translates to CASSQRGQGGYNEQFF.

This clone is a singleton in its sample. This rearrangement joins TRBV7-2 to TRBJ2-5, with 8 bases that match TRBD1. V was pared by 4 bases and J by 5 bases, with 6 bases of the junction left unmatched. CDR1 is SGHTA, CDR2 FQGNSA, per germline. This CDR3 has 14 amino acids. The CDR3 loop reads CASSSSGGWETQYF. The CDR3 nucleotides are TGTGCCAGCAGCTCCTCAGGGGGCTGGGAGACCCAGTACTTC.

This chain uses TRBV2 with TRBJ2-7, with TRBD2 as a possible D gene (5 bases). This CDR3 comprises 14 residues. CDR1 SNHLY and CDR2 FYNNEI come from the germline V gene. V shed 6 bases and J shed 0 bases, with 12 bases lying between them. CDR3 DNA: TGTGCCAGCAGCAGAGAGGGATTCTCCTACGAGCAGTACTTC. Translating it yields CASSREGFSYEQYF.

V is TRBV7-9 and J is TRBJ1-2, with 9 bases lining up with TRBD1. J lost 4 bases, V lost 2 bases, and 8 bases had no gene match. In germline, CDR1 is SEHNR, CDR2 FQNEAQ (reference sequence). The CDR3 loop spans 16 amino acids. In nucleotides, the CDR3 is TGTGCCAGCAGCTTACAGGGTACAGGGGGCGGCTATGGCTACACCTTC. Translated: CASSLQGTGGGYGYTF.

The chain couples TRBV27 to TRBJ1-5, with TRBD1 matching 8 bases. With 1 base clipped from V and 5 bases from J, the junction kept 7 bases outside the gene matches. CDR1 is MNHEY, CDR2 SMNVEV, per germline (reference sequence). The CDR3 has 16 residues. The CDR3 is CASSLFYFRGHQPQHF. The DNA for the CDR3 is TGTGCCAGCAGTTTATTTTATTTCAGGGGGCATCAGCCCCAGCATTTT.

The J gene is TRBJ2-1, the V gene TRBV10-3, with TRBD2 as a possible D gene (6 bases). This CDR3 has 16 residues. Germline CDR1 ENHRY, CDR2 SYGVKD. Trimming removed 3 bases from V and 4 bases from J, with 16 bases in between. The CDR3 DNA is TGTGCCATCAGTGAAGAACCGGGACTGGGATACAATGAGCAGTTCTTC. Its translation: CAISEEPGLGYNEQFF.

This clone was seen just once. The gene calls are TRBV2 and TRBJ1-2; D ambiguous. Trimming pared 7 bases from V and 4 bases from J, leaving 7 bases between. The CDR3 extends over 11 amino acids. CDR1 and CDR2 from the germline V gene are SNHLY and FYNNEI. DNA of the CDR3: TGTGCCAGCAAGGCAGCCTATGGCTACACCTTC. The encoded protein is CASKAAYGYTF. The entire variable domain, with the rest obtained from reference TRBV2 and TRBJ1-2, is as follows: EPEVTQTPSHQVTQMGQEVILRCVPISNHLYFYWYRQILGQKVEFLVSFYNNEISEKSEIFDDQFSVERPDGSNFTLKIRSTKLEDSAMYFCASKAAYGYTFGSGTRLTVV.

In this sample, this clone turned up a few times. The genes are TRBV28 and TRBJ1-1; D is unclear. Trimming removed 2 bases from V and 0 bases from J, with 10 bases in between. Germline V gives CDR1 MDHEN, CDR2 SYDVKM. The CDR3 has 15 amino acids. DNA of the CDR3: TGTGCCAGCAGTTTAGGCGGCGCAATGAACACTGAAGCTTTCTTT. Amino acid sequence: CASSLGGAMNTEAFF.